A selection of T cell receptor beta chains follows, all from one sample in a study of response to subunit inactivated influenza vaccine. Via MiXCR, TCRdb re-called the RT-PCR reads, giving one row per CDR3 protein. The table has hundreds of thousands of distinct CDR3 sequences, about 15% seen once. Sequences were derived from PBMCs from blood, sampled 14 to 15 days before vaccination. Receptors were obtained from a man between 45 and 60 years old who received an inactivated influenza vaccine. Each CDR3 is given with its conserved first and last residue. A D gene is named only where the DNA matches it firmly. Not all rows give a size; the values are once, few, many and, for expanded clones, a class.

V gene,CDR3 length,J gene,clone size,D gene,CDR3 DNA,CDR3 protein
TRBV18,14,TRBJ1-1,many,-,TGTGCCAGCTCTTACCGCCACGGTTACACTGAAGCTTTCTTT,CASSYRHGYTEAFF
TRBV6-2/TRBV6-3,13,TRBJ2-5,few,-,TGTGCCAGCAGTTATGGGTCTTTTCCGGTGGGCCACTTC,CASSYGSFPVGHF
TRBV28,15,TRBJ2-7,-,-,TGTGCCAGCAGTCCGTTCTCCGGGAACTCCTACGAGCAGTACTTC,CASSPFSGNSYEQYF
TRBV20-1,14,TRBJ2-3,-,TRBD1,TGCAGTGCTAGGTACAGGGGGCGAACGGATACGCAGTATTTT,CSARYRGRTDTQYF
TRBV7-8,14,TRBJ2-7,few,-,TGTGCCAGCAGCTTACCGGGACTCCCCTACGAGCAGTACTTC,CASSLPGLPYEQYF
TRBV29-1,14,TRBJ2-5,-,-,TGCAGCGTCGCCCGGGCGGGACAGCAAGAGACCCAGTACTTC,CSVARAGQQETQYF
TRBV5-6,14,TRBJ2-1,few,-,TGTGCCAGCAGCTCCGGACCAACAACCGATGAGCAGTTCTTC,CASSSGPTTDEQFF
TRBV6-5,14,TRBJ1-5,few,-,TGTGCCAGCAGTTACTCGATAGGGTATCAGCCCCAGCATTTT,CASSYSIGYQPQHF
TRBV28,15,TRBJ1-6,many,-,TGTGCCAGCAGGTCGACAGGATCCTATAATTCACCCCTCCACTTT,CASRSTGSYNSPLHF
TRBV7-9,15,TRBJ2-2,many,TRBD1,TGTGCCAGCAGCCGACAGGGATGGAACACCGGGGAGCTGTTTTTT,CASSRQGWNTGELFF
TRBV7-9,14,TRBJ2-5,-,-,TGTGCCAGCAGCTTAGTGATTGGAGAAGAGACCCAGTACTTC,CASSLVIGEETQYF
TRBV6-5,17,TRBJ2-7,many,TRBD1,TGTGCCAGCAGTTACCAAGACAGGGCGAAGTGGATCTACGAGCAGTACTTC,CASSYQDRAKWIYEQYF
TRBV6-2/TRBV6-3,14,TRBJ2-3,-,TRBD2,TGTGCCAGTTCTAAGCGGGGGTTAACAGATACGCAGTATTTT,CASSKRGLTDTQYF
TRBV15,14,TRBJ2-1,few,TRBD2,TGTGCCACCAAAGAAAGGACTAGCGTGAGTGAGCAGTTCTTC,CATKERTSVSEQFF
TRBV11-2,17,TRBJ2-3,-,TRBD2,TGTGCCAGCAGCTTTCTTCTTGGCGGGGGAAGCACAGATACGCAGTATTTT,CASSFLLGGGSTDTQYF
TRBV12-3/TRBV12-4,15,TRBJ1-3,-,-,TGTGCCAGCAGACCCCAGGGGTACTCTGGAAACACCATATATTTT,CASRPQGYSGNTIYF
TRBV4-1,15,TRBJ1-3,-,-,TGCGCCAGCAGCCCCGATTTAGGCCTTGGAAACACCATATATTTT,CASSPDLGLGNTIYF
TRBV30,15,TRBJ2-7,few,-,TGTGCCTGGAGTAACGGCGACGGGGGCCCCTACGAGCAGTACTTC,CAWSNGDGGPYEQYF
TRBV6-2/TRBV6-3,19,TRBJ2-6,-,-,TGTGCCAGCAGTTACTCGACGAAAGGCCACTCCTCTGGGGCCAACGTCCTGACTTTC,CASSYSTKGHSSGANVLTF
TRBV7-3,15,TRBJ2-3,-,TRBD1,TGTGCCAGCAGCATAAGGGGGCTTGGCACAGATACGCAGTATTTT,CASSIRGLGTDTQYF
TRBV21-1,13,TRBJ2-1,-,-,TGTGCCAGCAGCAAAGGGGGACGCGATGAGCAGTTCTTC,CASSKGGRDEQFF
TRBV5-1,13,TRBJ2-1,-,-,TGCGCCAGCAGCTACCGGGACGTCGATGAGCAGTTCTTC,CASSYRDVDEQFF
TRBV5-6,15,TRBJ1-5,-,-,TGTGCCAGCAGCTTGGGCACCCTAAGCAATCAGCCCCAGCATTTT,CASSLGTLSNQPQHF
TRBV4-1,17,TRBJ2-1,-,-,TGCGCCAGCAGCCAAGCTGATGGGCGGAGCTCCTACAATGAGCAGTTCTTC,CASSQADGRSSYNEQFF
TRBV15,14,TRBJ2-7,-,TRBD2,TGTGCCACCAGCAGCCCCGGGACTAGCGCCGAGCAGTACTTC,CATSSPGTSAEQYF
TRBV20-1,14,TRBJ2-1,-,TRBD2,TGCAGTGCTAGGGGACTAGCGGTGTCTTATGAGCAGTTCTTC,CSARGLAVSYEQFF
TRBV15,18,TRBJ2-5,-,-,TGTGCCACCAGCAGAGCTCTACGTACCGGGATCGGAGGGGAGACCCAGTACTTC,CATSRALRTGIGGETQYF
TRBV4-3,17,TRBJ2-1,-,TRBD2,TGCGCCAGCAGCCAAGATCCGACTAGCGGGGTGTACAATGAGCAGTTCTTC,CASSQDPTSGVYNEQFF
TRBV20-1,15,TRBJ2-7,once,-,TGCAGTGCTAGGGGGAAGGGGGTCCCAACCTACGAGCAGTACTTC,CSARGKGVPTYEQYF
TRBV10-3,12,TRBJ2-7,few,-,TGTGCCATCAAGGACAGTACGGGCGAGCAGTACTTC,CAIKDSTGEQYF
TRBV5-1,15,TRBJ2-3,few,-,TGCGCCAGCAGCTTGGCCCAGGGAGGCACAGATACGCAGTATTTT,CASSLAQGGTDTQYF
TRBV3-1,12,TRBJ2-3,many,-,TGTGCCAGCAGCCAAGTTACAGATACGCAGTATTTT,CASSQVTDTQYF
TRBV6-1,13,TRBJ1-2,few,-,TGTGCCAGCAGTGCCGGGAGCCAATATGGCTACACCTTC,CASSAGSQYGYTF
TRBV7-9,16,TRBJ2-1,-,TRBD1,TGTGCCACCGAAGGGGGCGAAGTCCTGAGAAACAATGAGCAGTTCTTC,CATEGGEVLRNNEQFF
TRBV20-1,16,TRBJ2-3,few,TRBD2,TGCAGTGCTAGAGTTGGGACTAGCGGGTATTCAGATACGCAGTATTTT,CSARVGTSGYSDTQYF
TRBV24-1,14,TRBJ2-5,many,-,TGTGCCACCAGTGATGGATTGGGGGCAGAGACCCAGTACTTC,CATSDGLGAETQYF
TRBV11-2,15,TRBJ2-7,-,-,TGTGCCAGCAGCCCAGACCTCGGCCCTACGATCGAGCAGTACTTC,CASSPDLGPTIEQYF
TRBV20-1,18,TRBJ2-1,few,-,TGCAGTGCTAGACCCCAAGGCTGGGCTTCTAGCTCCTACAATGAGCAGTTCTTC,CSARPQGWASSSYNEQFF
TRBV7-2,12,TRBJ2-3,many,TRBD1,TGTGCCAGCAGAGCAACAGGGGGCCAGGGGTATTTT,CASRATGGQGYF
TRBV4-3,15,TRBJ1-1,-,-,TGCGCCAGCAGCCAGCACCGGGACGGGAACACTGAAGCTTTCTTT,CASSQHRDGNTEAFF
TRBV4-2,16,TRBJ2-1,many,TRBD2,TGTGCCAGCAGCCCCAAGGGGGCTAGCGGGAACAATGAGCAGTTCTTC,CASSPKGASGNNEQFF
TRBV11-2,14,TRBJ2-3,few,-,TGTGCCAGCAGTTCAACCAGGGTAGGGGGTACGCAGTATTTT,CASSSTRVGGTQYF
TRBV4-3,13,TRBJ2-5,-,-,TGCGCCAGCAGCCAAGATGTGTGGGAGACCCAGTACTTC,CASSQDVWETQYF
TRBV10-3,15,TRBJ2-7,few,-,TGTGCCATCGGCGAGGCCTCGAAACGCGCCTACGAGCAGTACTTC,CAIGEASKRAYEQYF
TRBV11-2,14,TRBJ1-1,-,-,TGTGCCAGCAGCCGTGGAGGGGGGTCGACTGAAGCTTTCTTT,CASSRGGGSTEAFF
TRBV6-6,12,TRBJ2-2,-,-,TGTGCCGGGTCAGGAGAGGACGGGGAGCTGTTTTTT,CAGSGEDGELFF
TRBV6-2/TRBV6-3,15,TRBJ2-6,-,-,TGTGCCAGCAGTACCCAGGGAATCTGGGCCAACGTCCTGACTTTC,CASSTQGIWANVLTF
TRBV7-2,15,TRBJ2-7,-,-,TGTGCCAGCAGCCCGAGGGCCGGGGGGCAGTACGAGCAGTACTTC,CASSPRAGGQYEQYF
TRBV5-1,16,TRBJ2-1,many,TRBD2,TGCGCCAGCAGCCCCCGAGGAGCGGGAGCCTACAATGAGCAGTTCTTC,CASSPRGAGAYNEQFF